Here is one T cell receptor (beta chain) with its context. Its antigen is currently unknown. The CDR3 spans 12 residues. Trimming stripped 2 bases from V and 13 bases from J, with 12 bases between. From germline, CDR1 is PRHDT and CDR2 FYEKMQ (reference sequence). These data originate in a study of cytomegalovirus exposure and HLA in healthy donors. The study's findings and limits: Cytomegalovirus-associated status was assigned to 164 TCR beta chains.

When sampled, the donors appeared nominally healthy, though they likely had unrecorded immune exposures. PCR primers comprised 60 Vbeta and 13 Jbeta primers. Only in-frame clones appear in the TCRdb table, and some are missing; sequencing was by immunoSEQ multiplex PCR. The sample carries approximately 86,000 clones, 76% recorded once. The TCR was taken from a man aged 35 to 55 in good health and CMV-seronegative. This sequence joins TRBV13 and TRBJ2-1; no clear D. The specimen sequenced was PBMCs. CDR3: CASSLQSTVQFF. The CDR3 DNA is TGTGCCAGCAGCTTACAAAGTACAGTCCAGTTCTTC.